The 5 T cell receptor beta chains given below trace back to one sample, sequenced in a study of metastatic and nonmetastatic thyroid tumors. Thyroid surgery was performed in patients who had received no treatment beforehand. TCRdb re-clonotyped the PCR reads via MiXCR. Of fewer than 12,000 clones in the sample, under 30% are singletons; the top ten hold around 9.8%. Source material: tumor tissue. These receptors came from a female donor with papillary thyroid cancer or a benign thyroid nodule (not recorded which). Some clones in this sample may be carry-over from other donors' samples.

The rearrangement links TRBV20-1 to TRBJ2-5; D gene uncertain. The CDR3 runs 15 residues. CDR1 is DFQATT and CDR2 is SNEGSKA in the germline V gene (reference sequence). The V end lost 3 bases, the J end lost 4 bases, and 18 bases lay between the germline ends. The CDR3 loop is CSASPRTTWGETQYF. The CDR3 bases are TGCAGTGCTAGTCCCCGCACGACCTGGGGAGAGACCCAGTACTTC.

In its sample, this clone was seen a few times. Given a much more abundant clone one base away, this may be a read error. Other DNA sequences in this sample translate to the same CDR3. This chain joins TRBV14 and TRBJ2-4, with 7 bases identical to TRBD2. This CDR3 spans 12 amino acids. V was pared by 8 bases and J by 7 bases, with 5 bases of the junction left unmatched. The germline gives CDR1 SGHDN, CDR2 FVKESK. CDR3 residues: CASQTSMNIQYF. The CDR3 bases are TGTGCCAGCCAGACTAGCATGAACATTCAGTACTTC.

The genes are TRBV5-4 and TRBJ2-1; tentative D call: TRBD1 (6 bases). Germline CDR1 SGHNT, CDR2 YYREEE (reference sequence). V was pared by 1 base and J by 3 bases, with 14 bases between. The CDR3 has 16 amino acids. The CDR3 region is CASSLSGTRDYNEQFF. The CDR3 DNA reads TGTGCCAGCAGCTTGTCTGGGACACGGGACTACAATGAGCAGTTCTTC.

By proportion, this clone is medium-sized. The rearrangement links TRBV30 to TRBJ2-3; D may be TRBD1 or TRBD2 (5 bases each). Germline CDR1 and CDR2: GTSNPN and SVGIG (reference sequence). The CDR3 is made up of 13 amino acids. The germline V and J ends were trimmed by 0 bases and 5 bases, with 9 bases remaining between them. The DNA of the CDR3 is TGTGCCTGGAGTGTTTGGGGGAGAGATACGCAGTATTTT. It yields the protein CAWSVWGRDTQYF.

Concerning this clone: This may come from a read error, since a much larger clone is one base off. Other nucleotide sequences in the sample specify the same CDR3. The chain combines TRBV18 with TRBJ1-2; 7 nucleotides line up with TRBD1. With V trimmed by 3 bases and J by 11 bases, 9 bases remained unmatched. This CDR3 spans 13 amino acids. The germline V gene encodes CDR1 KGHSH and CDR2 LQKENI. This CDR3 reads CASSPTGWLGYTF. The CDR3, as DNA: TGTGCCAGCTCACCGACAGGGTGGCTAGGTTACACCTTC.